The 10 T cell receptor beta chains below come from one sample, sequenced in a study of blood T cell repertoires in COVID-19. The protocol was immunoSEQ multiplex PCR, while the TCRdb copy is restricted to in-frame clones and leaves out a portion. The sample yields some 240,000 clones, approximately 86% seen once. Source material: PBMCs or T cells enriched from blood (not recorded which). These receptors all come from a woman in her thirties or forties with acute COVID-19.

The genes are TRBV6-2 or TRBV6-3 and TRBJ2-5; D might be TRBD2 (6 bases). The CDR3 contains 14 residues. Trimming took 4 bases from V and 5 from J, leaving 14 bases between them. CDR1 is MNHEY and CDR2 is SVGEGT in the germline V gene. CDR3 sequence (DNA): TGTGCCAGCAGTTCTTTCAGGGACTTGGAGACCCAGTACTTC. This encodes CASSSFRDLETQYF.

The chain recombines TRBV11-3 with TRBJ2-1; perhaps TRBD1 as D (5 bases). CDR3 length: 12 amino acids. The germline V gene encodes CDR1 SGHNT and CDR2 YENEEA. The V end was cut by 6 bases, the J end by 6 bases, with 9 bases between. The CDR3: CASSYRGNEQFF. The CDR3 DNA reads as TGTGCCAGCAGTTATAGGGGCAATGAGCAGTTCTTC.

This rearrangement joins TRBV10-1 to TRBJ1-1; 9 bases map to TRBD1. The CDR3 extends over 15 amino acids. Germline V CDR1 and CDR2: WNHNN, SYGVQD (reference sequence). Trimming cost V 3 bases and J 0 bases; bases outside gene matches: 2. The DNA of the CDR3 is TGCGCCAGCAGTGAACAGGGGGCCGTGAACACTGAAGCTTTCTTT. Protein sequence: CASSEQGAVNTEAFF.

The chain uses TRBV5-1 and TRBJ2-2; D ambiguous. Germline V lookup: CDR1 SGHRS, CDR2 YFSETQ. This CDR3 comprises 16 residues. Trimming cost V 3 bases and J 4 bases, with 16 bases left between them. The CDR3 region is CASSSEVREFTGELFF. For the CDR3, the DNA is TGCGCCAGCAGCTCAGAGGTTCGAGAATTCACCGGGGAGCTGTTTTTT.

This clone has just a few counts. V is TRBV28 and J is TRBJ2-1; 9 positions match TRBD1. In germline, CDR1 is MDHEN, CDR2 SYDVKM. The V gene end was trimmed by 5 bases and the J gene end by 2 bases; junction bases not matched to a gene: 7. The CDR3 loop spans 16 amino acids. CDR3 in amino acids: CASSGQGSPTYNEQFF. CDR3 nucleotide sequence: TGTGCCAGCAGTGGACAGGGGTCGCCTACCTACAATGAGCAGTTCTTC.

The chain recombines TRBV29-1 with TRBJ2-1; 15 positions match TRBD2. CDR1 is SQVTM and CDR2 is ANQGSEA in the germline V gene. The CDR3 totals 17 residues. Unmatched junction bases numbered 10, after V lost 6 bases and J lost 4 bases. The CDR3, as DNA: TGCAGCGTCGCGGGACTAGCGGGGGGTCCCCTTTACAATGAGCAGTTCTTC. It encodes CSVAGLAGGPLYNEQFF.

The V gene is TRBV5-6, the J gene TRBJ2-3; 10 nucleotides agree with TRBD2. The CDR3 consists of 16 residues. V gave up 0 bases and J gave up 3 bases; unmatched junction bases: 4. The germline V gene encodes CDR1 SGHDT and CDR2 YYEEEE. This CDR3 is CASSLAPSGSTDTQYF. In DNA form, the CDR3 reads TGTGCCAGCAGCTTGGCTCCTAGCGGGAGTACAGATACGCAGTATTTT.

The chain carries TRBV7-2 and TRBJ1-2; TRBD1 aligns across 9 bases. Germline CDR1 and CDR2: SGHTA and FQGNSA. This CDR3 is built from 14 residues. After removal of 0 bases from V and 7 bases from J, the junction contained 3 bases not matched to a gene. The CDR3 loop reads CASSLADRGSGYTF. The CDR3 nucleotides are TGTGCCAGCAGCTTAGCGGACAGGGGCAGTGGCTACACCTTC. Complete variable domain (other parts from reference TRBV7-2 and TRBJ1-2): GAGVSQSPSNKVTEKGKDVELRCDPISGHTALYWYRQSLGQGLEFLIYFQGNSAPDKSGLPSDRFSAERTGGSVSTLTIQRTQQEDSAVYLCASSLADRGSGYTFGSGTRLTVV.

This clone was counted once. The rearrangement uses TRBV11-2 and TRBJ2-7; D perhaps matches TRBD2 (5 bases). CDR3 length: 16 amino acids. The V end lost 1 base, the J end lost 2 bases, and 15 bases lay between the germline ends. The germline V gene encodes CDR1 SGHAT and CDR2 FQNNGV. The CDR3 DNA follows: TGTGCCAGCAGCTTAGGTAGCGCATTACTGGCCTACGAGCAGTACTTC. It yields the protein CASSLGSALLAYEQYF.

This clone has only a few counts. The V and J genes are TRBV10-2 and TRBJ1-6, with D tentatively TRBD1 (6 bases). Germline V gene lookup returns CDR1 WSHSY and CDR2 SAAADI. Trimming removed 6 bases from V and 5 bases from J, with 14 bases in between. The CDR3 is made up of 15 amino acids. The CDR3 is CASRGAAGDNSPLHF. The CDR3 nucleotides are TGCGCCAGCAGGGGAGCGGCAGGGGATAATTCACCCCTCCACTTT.